The 8 T cell receptor beta chains presented below share a single source sample, sequenced in a study of siplizumab effects on memory and regulatory T cells. Profiled with immunoSEQ multiplex PCR; TCRdb holds only in-frame clones, not every one. The table includes about 68,000 clones, roughly 93% detected once. The specimen sequenced was CD8+ T cells sorted from blood. The origin of the receptors is a human donor in good health.

The chain uses TRBV19 and TRBJ1-5; D possibly corresponds to TRBD1 (5 bases). Germline CDR1 and CDR2: LNHDA and SQIVND (reference sequence). CDR3 size: 13 residues. The V gene lost 7 bases and the J gene lost 7 bases, with 14 bases spanning the gap. The CDR3 here is CASKFQGDQPQHF. CDR3 coding DNA: TGTGCCAGTAAATTCCAGGGTGACCAGCCCCAGCATTTT.

This chain links TRBV28 with TRBJ1-4, with no clear D. From germline, CDR1 is MDHEN and CDR2 SYDVKM. Trimming removed 2 bases from V and 5 bases from J, with 9 bases in between. The CDR3 is 14 residues long. CDR3 loop: CASSLRPMNEKLFF. In DNA form, the CDR3 reads TGTGCCAGCAGTTTAAGACCCATGAATGAAAAACTGTTTTTT.

J is TRBJ1-3 and V is TRBV4-1, with D maybe TRBD1 (5 bases). V gave up 1 base and J gave up 4 bases, with 8 bases separating them. The CDR3 is made up of 14 amino acids. The germline CDR1 and CDR2 sequences are MGHRA and YSYEKL. CDR3 residues: CASSQVPGGNTIYF. CDR3 coding DNA: TGCGCCAGCAGCCAAGTTCCAGGGGGAAACACCATATATTTT.

This clone was seen just once. The J gene is TRBJ2-1, the V gene TRBV7-9, with 7 bases that match TRBD1. CDR3 length: 13 residues. CDR1 and CDR2 (germline): SEHNR, FQNEAQ (reference sequence). V gave up 5 bases and J gave up 5 bases; unmatched junction bases: 3. CDR3 region: CASSVTGDNEQFF. As DNA, the CDR3 is TGTGCCAGCAGCGTAACAGGGGACAATGAGCAGTTCTTC. Full variable domain (missing parts from reference TRBV7-9 and TRBJ2-1): DTGVSQNPRHKITKRGQNVTFRCDPISEHNRLYWYRQTLGQGPEFLTYFQNEAQLEKSRLLSDRFSAERPKGSFSTLEIQRTEQGDSAMYLCASSVTGDNEQFFGPGTRLTVL.

V usage is TRBV6-4 and J usage is TRBJ1-6; D is undetermined. CDR1 MRHNA and CDR2 SNTAGT come from the germline V gene. The CDR3 sequence is 13 residues long. Trimming removed 0 bases from V and 7 bases from J, with 4 bases in between. The CDR3 is CASSDSGNSPLHF. CDR3 nucleotide sequence: TGTGCCAGCAGTGACTCGGGGAATTCACCCCTCCACTTT.

This clone has just one count. This sequence joins TRBV2 and TRBJ1-2; D possibly corresponds to TRBD1 (5 bases). In germline, CDR1 is SNHLY, CDR2 FYNNEI. This CDR3 region has 15 residues. Trimming shortened V by 3 bases and J by 0 bases, and 11 bases separated the two germline ends. CDR3: CASSEGDLANYGYTF. The CDR3 coding sequence is TGTGCCAGCAGTGAGGGGGACCTAGCTAACTATGGCTACACCTTC. Full variable domain (outside the CDR3, taken from reference TRBV2 and TRBJ1-2): EPEVTQTPSHQVTQMGQEVILRCVPISNHLYFYWYRQILGQKVEFLVSFYNNEISEKSEIFDDQFSVERPDGSNFTLKIRSTKLEDSAMYFCASSEGDLANYGYTFGSGTRLTVV.

The chain couples TRBV27 to TRBJ2-7; 7 bases are a match to TRBD1. With 7 bases clipped from V and 3 bases from J, the junction kept 3 bases outside the gene matches. The CDR3 sequence is 12 residues long. Germline V lookup: CDR1 MNHEY, CDR2 SMNVEV (reference sequence). The CDR3 reads CASTGGDYEQYF. DNA of the CDR3: TGTGCCAGCACAGGGGGTGACTACGAGCAGTACTTC.

CDR3 sequence: CASSLSYNEQFF. CDR3 DNA sequence: TGTGCCAGCAGCTTGTCATACAATGAGCAGTTCTTC. The chain combines TRBV5-6 with TRBJ2-1; D is undetermined. Germline values: CDR1 SGHDT, CDR2 YYEEEE. Trimming removed 1 base at V and 4 bases at J, with 3 bases between. The CDR3 has 12 amino acids.